The 23 T cell receptor beta chains below all came from one sample that was sequenced in a study of cytomegalovirus exposure and HLA in healthy donors. Primers for the PCR totalled 60 Vbeta and 13 Jbeta. Using immunoSEQ multiplex PCR, the repertoire was profiled, and TCRdb retains in-frame clones only, with some absent. The table includes 150,000 to 200,000 clones, 70% detected once. Sequencing input: PBMCs. These receptors were collected from a man aged 18 to 30 in good health and CMV-seropositive.

This rearrangement joins TRBV11-3 to TRBJ1-1; D gene uncertain. Trimming pared 0 bases from V and 1 base from J, leaving 18 bases between. CDR3 length: 18 amino acids. Germline assignment: CDR1 SGHNT and CDR2 YENEEA. CDR3 amino acids: CASSLDPPEFYGNTEAFF. The CDR3 DNA reads as TGTGCCAGCAGCTTAGATCCCCCGGAGTTTTACGGGAACACTGAAGCTTTCTTT.

The chain has TRBV5-1 and TRBJ2-5; a weak D match, TRBD1 (6 bases). V lost 0 bases and J lost 4, with 13 bases in between. CDR3 length equals 15 residues. Germline V gene sequence: CDR1 SGHRS, CDR2 YFSETQ. CDR3 DNA sequence: TGCGCCAGCAGCTTGGGGACGACAGGTCCAGAGACCCAGTACTTC. Protein sequence: CASSLGTTGPETQYF. Full variable domain (remainder filled in from reference TRBV5-1 and TRBJ2-5): KAGVTQTPRYLIKTRGQQVTLSCSPISGHRSVSWYQQTPGQGLQFLFEYFSETQRNKGNFPGRFSGRQFSNSRSEMNVSTLELGDSALYLCASSLGTTGPETQYFGPGTRLLVL.

The chain combines TRBV2 with TRBJ1-1; D is perhaps TRBD1 (5 bases). The CDR3 is made up of 14 amino acids. Germline loops: CDR1 SNHLY, CDR2 FYNNEI. Trimming shortened V by 3 bases and J by 1 base, and 9 bases separated the two germline ends. The CDR3 protein is CASSDRQGNTEAFF. CDR3 bases: TGTGCCAGCAGTGATCGCCAGGGGAACACTGAAGCTTTCTTT.

The V gene is TRBV5-6, the J gene TRBJ2-7, with TRBD1 matching over 7 bases. V shed 0 bases, J shed 6 bases, and the junction held 6 bases outside the gene matches. Germline CDR1 SGHDT, CDR2 YYEEEE. This CDR3 is 14 amino acids long. CDR3 region: CASSLARGLGEQYV. CDR3 DNA: TGTGCCAGCAGCTTGGCCAGGGGGTTGGGCGAGCAGTACGTC.

The rearrangement links TRBV27 to TRBJ2-7; perhaps TRBD1 as D (6 bases). Per the germline V gene, CDR1 is MNHEY and CDR2 is SMNVEV (reference sequence). V was clipped by 2 bases and J by 2 bases, with 10 bases between them. The CDR3 loop spans 14 amino acids. CDR3 sequence reads: CASSLGAGAYEQYV. The DNA of the CDR3 is TGTGCCAGCAGTTTAGGGGCAGGGGCCTACGAGCAGTACGTC.

This chain links TRBV21-1 with TRBJ2-5; the D call TRBD2 from the table was never checked on the DNA. TRBV21-1 is recorded as a pseudogene. The CDR3 sequence is 17 residues long. In DNA form, the CDR3 reads TGTGCCAGCCGCCAGATGTTAGCGGGAGGGGGTCAGGAGACCCAGTACTTC. Translating gives CASRQMLAGGGQETQYF.

The chain employs TRBV11-2 and TRBJ2-3; the D is unclear. The CDR3 consists of 12 residues. V was clipped by 5 bases and J by 8 bases, with 11 bases between them. The germline CDR1 and CDR2 sequences are SGHAT and FQNNGV. The CDR3 DNA sequence: TGTGCCAGCAGCCCTACGCGGTCTACGCAGTATTTT. It is translated as CASSPTRSTQYF.

The chain combines TRBV19 with TRBJ1-5, with D perhaps TRBD1 (5 bases). The CDR3 loop spans 15 amino acids. Between the trimmed V and J ends, which lost 8 bases and 2 bases, there was a span of 16 bases. Germline CDR1 LNHDA, CDR2 SQIVND (reference sequence). CDR3 sequence (DNA): TGTGCCAGTTCCCTGGGGGGGTATGGCAATCAGCCCCAGCATTTT. Translated: CASSLGGYGNQPQHF.

In DNA, the CDR3 is TGTGCCAGCAGTGAACGATTCGCTAGACAGGGCCCGAACACTGAAGCTTTCTTT. This gives the protein CASSERFARQGPNTEAFF. The rearrangement links TRBV25-1 to TRBJ1-1; TRBD1 matches 7 bases. The CDR3 has 18 amino acids. Trimming took 2 bases from V and 1 from J; bases not matched to a gene: 13. Per germline, CDR1 MGHDK and CDR2 SYGVNS.

This clone was seen a handful of times. This chain links TRBV19 with TRBJ1-5; D unresolved. This CDR3 region has 15 residues. Trimming left V 0 bases short and J 6 bases short, with 12 bases between. Germline V gene lookup returns CDR1 LNHDA and CDR2 SQIVND (reference sequence). DNA for the CDR3: TGTGCCAGTAGTATAGAGGGGTGGGCGGGTCAGCCCCAGCATTTT. It encodes CASSIEGWAGQPQHF.

The gene calls are TRBV30 and TRBJ1-5; a weak D match, TRBD1 (5 bases). The germline V gene has CDR1 GTSNPN and CDR2 SVGIG (reference sequence). Trimming took off 5 bases at V and 2 bases at J, with 10 bases between the two ends. This CDR3 contains 13 residues. CDR3 in amino acids: CAWQGSGNQPQHF. In nucleotides, the CDR3 is TGTGCCTGGCAGGGTTCGGGCAATCAGCCCCAGCATTTT.

This clone was seen more than once but under ten times. Other DNA sequences of this sample code for an identical CDR3. The CDR3 loop reads CAWSQAGQGTISTDTQYF. In DNA form, the CDR3 reads TGTGCCTGGAGTCAAGCCGGACAGGGTACCATTAGCACAGATACGCAGTATTTT. This sequence joins TRBV30 and TRBJ2-3, with 8 bases identical to TRBD1. The CDR3 covers 18 residues. With 2 bases clipped from V and 0 bases from J, the junction kept 13 bases outside the gene matches. CDR1 is GTSNPN, CDR2 SVGIG, per germline (reference sequence).

A remark on this clone: Other DNA sequences in the sample encode the same CDR3. The rearrangement joins TRBV7-2 to TRBJ1-2; no definite D call. CDR1 and CDR2 (germline): SGHTA, FQGNSA. The V gene lost 0 bases and the J gene lost 7 bases, with 9 bases spanning the gap. This CDR3 comprises 13 residues. CDR3 bases: TGTGCCAGCAGCTTAGCGGGCAGTGGTGGCTACACCTTC. It translates to CASSLAGSGGYTF.

This clone was picked up a small number of times. The chain joins TRBV7-3 to TRBJ2-1; 10 bases line up with TRBD2. Germline CDR1 reads SGHTA; CDR2 reads FQGTGA. The CDR3 runs to 15 residues. V gave up 1 base and J gave up 7 bases; unmatched junction bases: 4. CDR3 nucleotide sequence: TGTGCCAGCAGCTTAAGTAGCGGGGGGCAGAATGAGCAGTTCTTC. It translates to CASSLSSGGQNEQFF.

The V gene is TRBV28, the J gene TRBJ1-1; the match to TRBD1 covers 8 bases. CDR1 MDHEN and CDR2 SYDVKM come from the germline V gene. V shed 6 bases and J 1 base; nucleotides not matched to a gene: 4. The CDR3 spans 14 residues. DNA of the CDR3: TGTGCCAGCAGGCGGACAGGGACGAACACTGAAGCTTTCTTT. It is translated as CASRRTGTNTEAFF. Combining the CDR3 with reference TRBV28 and TRBJ1-1 gives the whole variable domain DVKVTQSSRYLVKRTGEKVFLECVQDMDHENMFWYRQDPGLGLRLIYFSYDVKMKEKGDIPEGYSVSREKKERFSLILESASTNQTSMYLCASRRTGTNTEAFFGQGTRLTVV.

This clone showed up just a few times. This rearrangement joins TRBV28 to TRBJ1-5; maybe TRBD1 (6 bases). CDR1 and CDR2 from the germline V gene are MDHEN and SYDVKM. The length of the CDR3 is 14 residues. V was shortened by 7 bases and J by 5 bases, with 15 bases between the two germline ends. CDR3 region: CASISPGAHQPQHF. Written as DNA, the CDR3 is TGTGCCAGCATTTCCCCAGGGGCCCATCAGCCCCAGCATTTT.

The rearrangement joins TRBV10-3 to TRBJ2-7, with 8 positions matching TRBD1. V was clipped by 10 bases and J by 0 bases; unmatched bases: 14. Germline CDR1 ENHRY, CDR2 SYGVKD. The CDR3 has 16 residues. The CDR3 DNA reads as TGTGCCACCGCCGGGACAGGTTCTCGGAGCTCCTACGAGCAGTACGTC. Residues: CATAGTGSRSSYEQYV.

This clone was observed a few times. CDR3 residues: CASSSTHLASSGNTIYF. The CDR3 DNA reads as TGCGCCAGCAGCTCGACCCATTTAGCGAGCTCTGGAAACACCATATATTTT. This chain connects TRBV5-1 to TRBJ1-3; D unresolved. The ends were cut back, 3 bases at V and 0 bases at J, with 16 bases in the middle. In germline, CDR1 is SGHRS, CDR2 YFSETQ. The CDR3 contains 17 residues.

The chain carries TRBV5-1 and TRBJ2-3, with 8 bases matching TRBD2. Germline V lookup: CDR1 SGHRS, CDR2 YFSETQ. The CDR3 runs to 15 residues. With 3 bases clipped from V and 2 bases from J, the junction kept 5 bases outside the gene matches. CDR3 sequence: CASSSAGGITDTQYF. CDR3 DNA: TGCGCCAGCAGCTCGGCGGGAGGCATCACAGATACGCAGTATTTT.

V and J are TRBV4-2 and TRBJ1-5; D gene uncertain. Germline V gives CDR1 LGHNA, CDR2 YNFKEQ. This CDR3 has 14 amino acids. V was shortened by 1 base and J by 8 bases, with 12 bases between the two germline ends. CDR3 coding DNA: TGTGCCAGCAGCCAAGGAAAAGGACTGGAGCCCCAGCATTTT. Amino acid sequence: CASSQGKGLEPQHF.

This clone was observed a single time. The V and J genes are TRBV5-1 and TRBJ2-2; tentatively, D is TRBD1 (5 bases). The V end was cut by 3 bases, the J end by 4 bases, with 13 bases between. The V gene's germline CDR1 is SGHRS and CDR2 YFSETQ. The CDR3 totals 15 residues. This CDR3 reads CASSSVGQGTGELFF. The CDR3 region has the DNA TGCGCCAGCAGCTCCGTGGGGCAGGGCACCGGGGAGCTGTTTTTT. The entire variable domain, with the rest obtained from reference TRBV5-1 and TRBJ2-2, is as follows: KAGVTQTPRYLIKTRGQQVTLSCSPISGHRSVSWYQQTPGQGLQFLFEYFSETQRNKGNFPGRFSGRQFSNSRSEMNVSTLELGDSALYLCASSSVGQGTGELFFGEGSRLTVL.

The chain links TRBV13 to TRBJ2-3; 16 bases are a match to TRBD2. CDR1 and CDR2 from the germline V gene are PRHDT and FYEKMQ (reference sequence). The CDR3 is 17 amino acids. V trimming: 5 bases; J trimming: 2 bases; junction bases outside the gene matches: 4. CDR3 in amino acids: CASSAGLAGGFTDTQYF. In DNA form, the CDR3 reads TGTGCCAGCAGCGCGGGACTAGCGGGAGGGTTCACAGATACGCAGTATTTT.

The rearrangement joins TRBV7-8 to TRBJ2-1; 10 bases agree with TRBD2. With 3 bases clipped from V and 4 bases from J, the junction kept 3 bases outside the gene matches. This CDR3 spans 15 amino acids. Germline V lookup: CDR1 SGHVS, CDR2 FQNEAQ. This CDR3 reads CASSFLAGVYNEQFF. CDR3 in DNA: TGTGCCAGCAGCTTTCTAGCGGGAGTGTACAATGAGCAGTTCTTC.